This entry describes one T cell receptor beta chain. The data originate from a study of blood T cell repertoires in COVID-19. Whole-study context: Recovered Cohort 3 donors showed two negative PCRs, clearance, or symptom resolution.

Only in-frame clones appear in the TCRdb table, and some are missing; sequencing was by immunoSEQ multiplex PCR. This sample yields 250,000 to 350,000 clones, of which 88% are seen a single time; approximately 2% belongs to the top ten. Per germline, CDR1 LNHDA and CDR2 SQIVND (reference sequence). There are 13 residues in the CDR3. V lost 5 bases and J 5 bases, leaving 10 bases between the germline ends. V and J are TRBV19 and TRBJ1-5, with D unclear. This clonotype was obtained from a woman aged 60-75 years in a cohort exposed to, infected with or recovered from COVID-19 (not recorded which). Sequenced: PBMCs or T cells enriched from blood (not recorded which). CDR3 amino acids: CASSLGNYQPQHF. The CDR3, as DNA: TGTGCCAGTAGTCTGGGCAACTATCAGCCCCAGCATTTT.